This T cell receptor beta chain appears in the sequencing data of a study of early T cells in non-severe SARS-CoV-2 infection (dated by TCRdb to the early 2020s). For context, the study as a whole: Because TCR sequencing relied on bulk RNA taken from unsorted whole blood, pairing of alpha and beta chains was not possible. Overall study results and their limits: Matching against VDJdb was skewed toward anti-spike CD8 responses, likely underestimated virus-specific expansions, and missed private and CD4 specificities.

This clonotype was observed many times. Its cognate antigen has yet to be identified. Base qualities are not recorded, but no much larger clone differs from it by a single base. Receptors were amplified or captured by 5' RACE. Sequenced on a NextSeq 500. To correct for sequencing error and PCR bias, the TCR library protocol tagged individual cDNA molecules with unique molecular identifiers. TCR alpha and beta chains were both sequenced, and the abundances of alpha and beta sequences in each sample were closely correlated with each other. As for the original processing: Decombinator V4 was used to annotate TCR sequences for V gene, J gene and CDR3. TCRs were defined as expanded if a significant change between any two time points was detected under a Poisson model with p below 0.0001. Abundances of TCRs were expressed as counts per million after normalisation to the total number of TCRs sequenced in each sample. TRAV1-2 paired with TRAJ12, TRAJ20 or TRAJ33 defined MAIT TCRs, while TRAV10 paired with TRAJ18 defined iNKT TCRs. A search of VDJdb, accessed on 1 November 2021, was run for TCRs annotated to CMV, EBV and SARS-CoV-2, with TCRs annotated for multiple antigens excluded. TCRdb reprocessed the public reads (quality trimming at Q25 with fastp, clone calling with MiXCR) and kept in-frame beta chains. Every entry covers one CDR3 protein and lists the most common genes and DNA from its rows. The authors' filters were not applied to this entry. The sample has about 21,000 distinct CDR3 sequences on record, about 4.3% of them singletons. Approximately 5.3% of the sample belongs to the ten largest clones.

This was a case-control study nested in a cohort of healthcare workers in London, UK, who had nasopharyngeal swab PCR tests and blood samples taken every week. Between 23 and 31 March 2020, the week of the UK lockdown, healthcare workers were enrolled and then followed up weekly for as long as 16 weeks. The CDR3 goes from the cysteine to the phenylalanine over 15 residues. This entry keeps only the CDR3 DNA: 45 bases, framed from base 1. Germline trimming: 3 bases from V, 2 bases from J; junction bases outside gene matches: 4. The TCR was taken from an adult who was a healthcare worker with PCR-confirmed SARS-CoV-2 infection or an uninfected control (not recorded which). The chain links TRBV12-3 or TRBV12-4 with TRBJ2-7; 10 middle bases align to TRBD1. Sequenced input: whole blood. The nucleotide sequence is given as TGTGCCAGCAGTTTTTATGGACAGGGGGCCTACGAGCAGTACTTC. Translated, it reads CASSFYGQGAYEQYF.